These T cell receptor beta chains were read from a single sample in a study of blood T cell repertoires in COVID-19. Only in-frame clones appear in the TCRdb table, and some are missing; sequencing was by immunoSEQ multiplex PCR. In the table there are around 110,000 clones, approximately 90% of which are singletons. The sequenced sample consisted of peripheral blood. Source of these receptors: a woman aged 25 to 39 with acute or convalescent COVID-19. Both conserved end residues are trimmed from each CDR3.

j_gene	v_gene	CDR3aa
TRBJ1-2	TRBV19	ASSTLPGQDSNYGYT
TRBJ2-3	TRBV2	ASSELLNTQY
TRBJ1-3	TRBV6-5	ASSYSKGADTIY
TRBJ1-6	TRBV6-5	ASSYLQGNSPLH
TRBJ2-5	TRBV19	ASRTGTNQETQY
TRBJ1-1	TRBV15	ATSSREINGNTEAF
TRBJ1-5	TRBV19	ASSLTGQISNQPQH
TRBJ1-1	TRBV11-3	ASSPSESQTVF
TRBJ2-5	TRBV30	AWSVGAGGQETQY
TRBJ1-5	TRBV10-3	ASGGVSNQPQH
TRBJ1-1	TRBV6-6	ASSYPGGRTEAF
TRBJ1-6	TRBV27	ASRGGLSSYNSPLH
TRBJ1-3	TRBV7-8	ASSLGLGAGNTIY
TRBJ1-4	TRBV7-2	ASSLYGGTEKLF
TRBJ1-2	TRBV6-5	ASSGIDRGRGGYT
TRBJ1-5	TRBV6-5	ASTIGSGSNQPQH
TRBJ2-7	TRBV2	ASSPGTGLQY
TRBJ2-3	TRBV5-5	ASSLGVGVGDTQY
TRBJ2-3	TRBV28	ASSPIWASGSTDTQY
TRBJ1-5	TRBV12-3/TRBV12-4	ASSLGGGQPQH
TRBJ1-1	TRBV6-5	ASSLTGSRTEAF
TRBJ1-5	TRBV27	ASSFPYRGRQPQH
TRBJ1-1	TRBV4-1	ASSQGAAGTAQKSF
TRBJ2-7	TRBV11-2	ASSLRTEVYEQY
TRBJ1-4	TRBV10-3	AISEDRGNEKLF
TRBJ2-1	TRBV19	ASSSPGTSGVNEQF
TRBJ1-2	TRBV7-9	ASSVTNYGYT
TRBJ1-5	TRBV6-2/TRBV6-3	ASSYTGIYQPQH
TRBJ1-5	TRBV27	ASSASRQGSQPQH
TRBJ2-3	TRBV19	ASSIIPTRDTQY
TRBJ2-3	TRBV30	AWSGQGGTDTQY
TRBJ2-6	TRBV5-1	ASSLSNSPGANVLT